The 8 T cell receptor beta chains given below trace back to one sample, sequenced in a study of blood T cell repertoires in COVID-19. TCRdb keeps only in-frame clones here, not all; method: immunoSEQ multiplex PCR. The sample carries about 270,000 clones, 80% to 95% recorded once. Source material: PBMCs or T cells enriched from blood (not recorded which). The receptors originated from a man aged 35-49 years who had been exposed to COVID-19.

J is TRBJ1-5 and V is TRBV28, with no clear D. Germline assignment: CDR1 MDHEN and CDR2 SYDVKM. V gave up 4 bases and J gave up 6 bases, with 4 bases separating them. The CDR3 runs 11 residues. CDR3 coding DNA: TGTGCCAGCAGTTACGGTCAGCCCCAGCATTTT. The encoded protein is CASSYGQPQHF.

The chain has TRBV7-9 and TRBJ2-2, with 7 bases fitting TRBD2. This CDR3 is built from 15 residues. J was trimmed by 7 bases and V by 7 bases; bases with no gene match: 12. Germline V gene lookup returns CDR1 SEHNR and CDR2 FQNEAQ (reference sequence). In nucleotides, the CDR3 is TGTGCCAGCACCCTTTTGGGAGGGTCTCACGGGGAGCTGTTTTTT. Translating it yields CASTLLGGSHGELFF.

The chain has TRBV6-2 or TRBV6-3 and TRBJ2-4; TRBD2 might be the D (6 bases). The CDR3 has 17 amino acids. The V end lost 0 bases, the J end lost 3 bases, and 15 bases lay between the germline ends. Germline assignment: CDR1 MNHEY and CDR2 SVGEGT. The CDR3 sequence: CASSYSRYGSSKNIQYF. Here the CDR3 DNA reads TGTGCCAGCAGTTACTCCCGTTACGGGAGTAGCAAAAACATTCAGTACTTC.

This chain uses TRBV30 with TRBJ1-4, with TRBD1 as a possible D gene (5 bases). CDR3 length equals 14 residues. Trimming pared 4 bases from V and 3 bases from J, leaving 12 bases between. CDR1 GTSNPN and CDR2 SVGIG come from the germline V gene (reference sequence). The CDR3 nucleotides read TGTGCCTGGAAACCGACAGCCGCTAATGAAAAACTGTTTTTT. It encodes CAWKPTAANEKLFF.

V usage is TRBV28 and J usage is TRBJ1-5; D ambiguous. Germline V gives CDR1 MDHEN, CDR2 SYDVKM. Deletions cut 5 bases from V and 5 bases from J, with 7 bases between. This CDR3 spans 12 amino acids. In DNA, the CDR3 is TGTGCCAGCAGTAACGGGGATCAGCCCCAGCATTTT. This translates into CASSNGDQPQHF.

The CDR3 nucleotides read TGTGCCAGCAGCGTTTCGCAGGGTTCCTACAATGAGCAGTTCTTC. This gives the protein CASSVSQGSYNEQFF. The genes are TRBV9 and TRBJ2-1; the D gene is possibly TRBD1 (5 bases). This CDR3 region has 15 residues. V lost 2 bases, J lost 1 base, and 10 bases lay in between. CDR1 is SGDLS and CDR2 is YYNGEE in the germline V gene.

The rearrangement joins TRBV20-1 to TRBJ1-1; D is unclear. The germline V and J ends were trimmed by 2 bases and 7 bases, with 8 bases remaining between them. Germline assignment: CDR1 DFQATT and CDR2 SNEGSKA (reference sequence). The CDR3 has 11 amino acids. CDR3 protein: CSARPTGEAFF. The DNA for the CDR3 is TGCAGTGCTAGACCGACGGGTGAAGCTTTCTTT.

CDR3 sequence reads: CASSEVAYSSYNEQFF. CDR3 nucleotide sequence: TGTGCCAGCAGTGAAGTAGCTTATAGCTCCTACAATGAGCAGTTCTTC. J is TRBJ2-1 and V is TRBV6-1; D is ambiguous. The germline V and J ends were trimmed by 1 base and 0 bases, with 10 bases remaining between them. The germline V gene has CDR1 MNHNS and CDR2 SASEGT. CDR3 size: 16 residues.